The T cell receptor beta chain under discussion was sequenced for a study of tumor-infiltrating lymphocytes in primary liver carcinoma. CDR3 length equals 15 residues. The germline V gene encodes CDR1 SGHNT and CDR2 YENEEA. Remarks on this clonotype: A read error may produce the germline difference seen at one junction end.

Bulk tissue was left unsorted, and RNA and DNA were co-extracted from 20-30 mg of it. Constant-region priming of about 500 ng total RNA yielded TCR beta cDNA. Slightly modified ARM-PCR served as the procedure for the TCR beta libraries. These libraries came from three rounds of nested multiplex PCR. The first two PCR rounds, around 10 cycles each, used TRBV1-TRBV30 forward primers and a C-beta reverse primer. TCRdb re-derived calls from the multiplex PCR reads in MiXCR, one entry per CDR3 protein. The data show some 94,000 distinct CDR3 sequences, 69% seen once. V usage is TRBV11-3 and J usage is TRBJ2-7, with 12 bases identical to TRBD1. The TCR was taken from a woman aged 55-69 years with primary liver carcinoma and hepatitis B virus infection. Sample: liver tumor tissue from sampling region 5. The sample's subset: tumor region T5, tumor centre. CDR3 amino acids: CVSNSGTGGRYKQYF. CDR3 coding DNA: TGTGTCAGCAACTCGGGGACAGGGGGCCGCTACAAGCAGTACTTC.